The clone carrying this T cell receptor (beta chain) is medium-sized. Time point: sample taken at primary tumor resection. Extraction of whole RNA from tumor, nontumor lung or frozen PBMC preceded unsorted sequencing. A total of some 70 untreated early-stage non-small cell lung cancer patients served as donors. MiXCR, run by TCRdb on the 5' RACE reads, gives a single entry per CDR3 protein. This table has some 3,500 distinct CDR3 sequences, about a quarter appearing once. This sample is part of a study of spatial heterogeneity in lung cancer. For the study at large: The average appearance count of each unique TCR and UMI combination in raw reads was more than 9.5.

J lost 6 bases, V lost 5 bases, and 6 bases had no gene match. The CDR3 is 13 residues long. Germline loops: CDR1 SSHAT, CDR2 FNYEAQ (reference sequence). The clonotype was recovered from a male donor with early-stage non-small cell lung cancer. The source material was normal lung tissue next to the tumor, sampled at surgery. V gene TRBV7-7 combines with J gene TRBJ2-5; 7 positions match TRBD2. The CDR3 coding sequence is TGTGCCAGCAGCCATACTAGCGTCCAGACCCAGTACTTC. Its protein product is CASSHTSVQTQYF.